The T cell receptor beta chain under discussion was sequenced for a study of blood T cell repertoires in COVID-19. Only in-frame clones appear in the TCRdb table, and some are missing; sequencing was by immunoSEQ multiplex PCR. Of 250,000 to 300,000 clones listed, around 89% are singletons. V was cut by 1 base and J by 6 bases, with 10 bases left in between. CDR1 and CDR2 from the germline V gene are SGHTA and FQGNSA. This CDR3 region has 14 residues. This TCR came from a man aged 35-49 years with acute or convalescent COVID-19. Sequenced input: peripheral blood. V is TRBV7-2 and J is TRBJ1-5; D unclear. The CDR3, as DNA: TGTGCCAGCAGCTTAGGCCCAGCGGGTCAGCCCCAGCATTTT. It codes for CASSLGPAGQPQHF.